This T cell receptor (beta chain) derives from a study of CD8+CD57+ T cells in acquired aplastic anemia. Study details: Quantities of DNA derived from sorted CD4+ and CD8+ cells averaged approximately 3 ug. Sequencing produced an average of roughly 10 million reads per healthy donor for CD4+ cells. Study findings and constraints: Sharing between patients and controls was observed for twenty-nine CD8+ CDR3 sequences. Between patients and controls, CD8+ Simpson's diversity did not vary significantly.

Investigators profiled TCR beta VDJ and CDR3 from genomic DNA template. TCRdb ran MiXCR on the reads and lists one entry per CDR3 protein. The sample lists some 200,000 distinct CDR3 sequences; roughly 35% were seen once. The CDR3 contains 15 residues. V gave up 6 bases and J gave up 5 bases, with 19 bases separating them. Germline V gene sequence: CDR1 LGHNT, CDR2 FRNRAP. This clonotype turned up a few times. Its antigen is still unknown. The V call is TRBV12-5, the J call TRBJ1-2; D remains ambiguous. The source of this sequence is a human donor in good health, serving as a control. Sequencing used sorted CD4+, CD8+, or CD8+CD57+ T cells (not recorded which) from PBMCs. CDR3 in DNA: TGTGCTAGTGGCCTGCTCAACAGCCCCTGGTATGGCTACACCTTC. Protein product: CASGLLNSPWYGYTF.